These T cell receptor beta chains were read from a single sample in a study of shared clonotypes between healthy human individuals. Profiling relied on immunoSEQ multiplex PCR, and the TCRdb table lists in-frame clones only, not all of them. The sample includes approximately 740,000 clones, roughly 70% of them seen just once. Sequenced sample: memory CD4+ T cells sorted from blood. These receptors all come from a woman in her twenties or thirties in good health. Each CDR3 is given with its conserved first and last residue. The D gene is left open where the match is weak. Clone sizes are given selectively: once, few, many, or a class where the clone is expanded.

V gene,CDR3 length,J gene,D gene,clone size,CDR3 DNA,CDR3 protein
TRBV29-1,15,TRBJ2-1,TRBD2,few,TGCAGCGTTGAAGATCCCCCTAGCGGGAGGGGTGAGCAGTTCTTC,CSVEDPPSGRGEQFF
TRBV4-2,15,TRBJ2-7,-,-,TGTGCCAGCAGCCAAGATCTGGGTAATAGCTACGAGCAGTACTTC,CASSQDLGNSYEQYF
TRBV5-1,12,TRBJ1-1,-,few,TGCGCCAGCAGCTTGGGACCCGCTGAAGCTTTCTTT,CASSLGPAEAFF
TRBV7-2,18,TRBJ2-5,TRBD2,-,TGTGCCAGCAGCAAAAGACTAGCGGGAGGGCCCTCGGAAGAGACCCAGTACTTC,CASSKRLAGGPSEETQYF
TRBV14,13,TRBJ1-4,-,-,TGTGCCAGCAGCGACAGGAGGAGTGAAAAACTGTTTTTT,CASSDRRSEKLFF
TRBV28,14,TRBJ2-7,-,-,TGTGCCAGCGGAAACACTCAGGGGACCTACGAGCAGTACTTC,CASGNTQGTYEQYF
TRBV7-8,18,TRBJ2-3,TRBD2,-,TGTGCCAGCAGTCGTACGAAATCGCTAGCGGGAGGGACAGATACGCAGTATTTT,CASSRTKSLAGGTDTQYF
TRBV30,17,TRBJ1-1,-,-,TGTGCCTGGAGCCAAAGGGGGACACATCAGGGGAACACTGAAGCTTTCTTT,CAWSQRGTHQGNTEAFF
TRBV2,15,TRBJ1-1,TRBD1,-,TGTGCCAGCAGTGGGCCACAGGGGGGGGTCGCTGAAGCTTTCTTT,CASSGPQGGVAEAFF
TRBV7-3,12,TRBJ2-1,TRBD1,-,TGTGCCAGCAGCTTCTCAGGGGGTGAGCAGTTCTTC,CASSFSGGEQFF
TRBV11-2,15,TRBJ2-7,TRBD1,-,TGTGCCAGCAGCTTAGTAGGGGGCGAGGTGGGCGAGCAGTACTTC,CASSLVGGEVGEQYF
TRBV5-1,16,TRBJ1-1,-,few,TGCGCCAGCAGCTTTCCATCCGGGCGGGCGAACACTGAAGCTTTCTTT,CASSFPSGRANTEAFF
TRBV6-6,15,TRBJ1-5,-,-,TGTGCCAGCAGCCCCAAGGAGCGTCACAGACAGCCCCAGCATTTT,CASSPKERHRQPQHF
TRBV2,14,TRBJ2-7,TRBD2,-,TGTGCCAGCAGTGAACTAGCGGGGTCCTACGAGCAGTACTTC,CASSELAGSYEQYF
TRBV27,14,TRBJ2-3,TRBD2,-,TGTGCCAGTACTCGTCTAGCGGGGGATGTGACGCAGTATTTT,CASTRLAGDVTQYF
TRBV5-4,15,TRBJ2-3,-,-,TGTGCCAGCAGCTCCCCGATGAGAGGCACAGATACGCAGTATTTT,CASSSPMRGTDTQYF
TRBV7-9,12,TRBJ2-1,-,-,TGTGCCAGCAGCTTAGTTTTCAATGAGCAGTTCTTC,CASSLVFNEQFF
TRBV5-1,17,TRBJ2-2,-,-,TGCGCCAGCAGCTTGGGGTTTTCCTTAGCGTACACCGGGGAGCTGTTTTTT,CASSLGFSLAYTGELFF
TRBV28,15,TRBJ1-4,-,-,TGTGCCAGCAGTTTAAGGGGGGGGACTAATGAAAAACTGTTTTTT,CASSLRGGTNEKLFF
TRBV28,14,TRBJ1-2,-,-,TGTGCCAGCAGTTTTCGGGGAGTAACAGATGGCTACACCTTC,CASSFRGVTDGYTF
TRBV25-1,14,TRBJ2-7,-,-,TGTGCCAGCAGTGAAGAAAGGGCTCCGGGCGAGCAGTACTTC,CASSEERAPGEQYF
TRBV30,14,TRBJ2-3,-,-,TGTGCCTGGAGTGAGGCGGGAAGTAGGGTCGCGCAGTATTTT,CAWSEAGSRVAQYF
TRBV2,14,TRBJ2-7,TRBD1,-,TGTGCCAGCAGTGTCAGGACAGGGCGCTACGAGCAGTACTTC,CASSVRTGRYEQYF
TRBV5-4,15,TRBJ2-1,TRBD2,-,TGTGCCAGCAGAAAGGTGACTAGCGGTTACAATGAGCAGTTCTTC,CASRKVTSGYNEQFF
TRBV5-6,15,TRBJ2-2,TRBD2,-,TGTGCCAGCAGCCGTAGCGGGAGGGGGGCCGGGGAGCTGTTTTTT,CASSRSGRGAGELFF
TRBV28,14,TRBJ2-7,-,-,TGTGCCAGCACCTCGGGGCAAGCTACCTACGAGCAGTACTTC,CASTSGQATYEQYF